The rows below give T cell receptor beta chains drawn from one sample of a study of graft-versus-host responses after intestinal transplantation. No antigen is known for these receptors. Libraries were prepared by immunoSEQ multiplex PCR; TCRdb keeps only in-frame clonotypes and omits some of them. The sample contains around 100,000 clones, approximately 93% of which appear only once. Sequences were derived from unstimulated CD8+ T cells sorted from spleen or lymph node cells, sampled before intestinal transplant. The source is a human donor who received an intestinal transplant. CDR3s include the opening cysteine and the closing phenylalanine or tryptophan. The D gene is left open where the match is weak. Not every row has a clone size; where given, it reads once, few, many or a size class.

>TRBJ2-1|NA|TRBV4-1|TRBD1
TGCGCCAGCAGCCCATCAGGGAAGGGGGCCAATGAGCAGTTCTTC
CASSPSGKGANEQFF
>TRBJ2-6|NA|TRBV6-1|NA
TGTGCCAGCAGTGAAGTCGGGGCCAACGTCCTGACTTTC
CASSEVGANVLTF
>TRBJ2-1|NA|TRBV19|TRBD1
TGTGCCAGTAGTACCCCGGGACAGAAAGAGCAGTTCTTC
CASSTPGQKEQFF
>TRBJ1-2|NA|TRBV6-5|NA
TGTGCCAGCAGTTACACAGGGTTCGATGGCTACACCTTC
CASSYTGFDGYTF
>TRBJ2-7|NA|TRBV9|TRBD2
TGTGCCAGCAGCGTAGCGGCGGGGGTGATCTACGAGCAGTACTTC
CASSVAAGVIYEQYF
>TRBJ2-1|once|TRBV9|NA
TGTGCCAGCAGCGTAGCCGGGGGGCCTTACAATGAGCAGTTCTTC
CASSVAGGPYNEQFF
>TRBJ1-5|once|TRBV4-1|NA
TGCGCCAGCAGCCAAAATAGGGCTCAGCCCCAGCATTTT
CASSQNRAQPQHF
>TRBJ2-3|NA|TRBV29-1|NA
TGCAGCGTAACAGACGACACAGATACGCAGTATTTT
CSVTDDTDTQYF
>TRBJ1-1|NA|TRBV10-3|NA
TGTGCCACGCGTAGCCCCGGGACCCTTAACACTGAAGCTTTCTTT
CATRSPGTLNTEAFF
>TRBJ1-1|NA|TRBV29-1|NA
TGCAGCGTTGATCAGGGAGGTACTGAAGCTTTCTTT
CSVDQGGTEAFF
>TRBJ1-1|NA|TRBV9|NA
TGTGCCAGCAGCGGTATCTCGGACACTGAAGCTTTCTTT
CASSGISDTEAFF
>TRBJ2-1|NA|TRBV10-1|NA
TGCGCCAGCAGTGAGATGTCGCCAGCCGAGCAGTTCTTC
CASSEMSPAEQFF